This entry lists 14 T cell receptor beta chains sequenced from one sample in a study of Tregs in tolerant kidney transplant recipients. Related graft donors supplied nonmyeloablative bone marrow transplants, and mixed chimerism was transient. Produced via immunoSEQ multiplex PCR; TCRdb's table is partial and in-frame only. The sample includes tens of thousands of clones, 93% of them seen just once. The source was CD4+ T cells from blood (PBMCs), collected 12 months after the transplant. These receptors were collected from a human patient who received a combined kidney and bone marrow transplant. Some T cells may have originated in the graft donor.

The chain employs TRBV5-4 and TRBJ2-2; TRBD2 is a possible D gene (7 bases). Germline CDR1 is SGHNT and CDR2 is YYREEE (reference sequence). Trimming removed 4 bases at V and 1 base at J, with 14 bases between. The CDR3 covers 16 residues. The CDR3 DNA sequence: TGTGCCAGCAGCCCGGGGGGCGAGGGGAACACCGGGGAGCTGTTTTTT. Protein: CASSPGGEGNTGELFF. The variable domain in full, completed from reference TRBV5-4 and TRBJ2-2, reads ETGVTQSPTHLIKTRGQQVTLRCSSQSGHNTVSWYQQALGQGPQFIFQYYREEENGRGNFPPRFSGLQFPNYSSELNVNALELDDSALYLCASSPGGEGNTGELFFGEGSRLTVL.

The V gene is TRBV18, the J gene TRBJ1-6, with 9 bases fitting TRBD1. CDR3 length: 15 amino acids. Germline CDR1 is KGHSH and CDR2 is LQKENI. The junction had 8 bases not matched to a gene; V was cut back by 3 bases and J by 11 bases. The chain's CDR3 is CASSPLGQGDTPLHF. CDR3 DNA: TGTGCCAGCTCACCTTTGGGACAGGGAGATACACCCCTCCACTTT.

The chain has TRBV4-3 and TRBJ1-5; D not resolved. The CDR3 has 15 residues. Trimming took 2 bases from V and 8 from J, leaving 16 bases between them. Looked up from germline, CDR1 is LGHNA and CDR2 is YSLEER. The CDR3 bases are TGCGCCAGCAGCCAAAGTCTCACCCTGGGAGAGCCCCAGCATTTT. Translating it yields CASSQSLTLGEPQHF.

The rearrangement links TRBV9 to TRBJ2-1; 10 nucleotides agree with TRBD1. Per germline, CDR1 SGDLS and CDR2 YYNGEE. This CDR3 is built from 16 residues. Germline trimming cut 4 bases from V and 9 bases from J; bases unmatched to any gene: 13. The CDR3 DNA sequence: TGTGCCAGCAGCATCAGCCCGGGACAGGGGTTGTTTGAGCAGTTCTTC. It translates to CASSISPGQGLFEQFF.

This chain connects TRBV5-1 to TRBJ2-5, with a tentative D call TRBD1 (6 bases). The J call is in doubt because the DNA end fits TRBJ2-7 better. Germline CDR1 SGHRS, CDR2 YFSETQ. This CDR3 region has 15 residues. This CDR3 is CASSLDGRGGDEQYF. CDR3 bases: TGCGCCAGCAGCTTGGATGGCAGGGGCGGCGACGAGCAGTACTTC.

This CDR3 is CASSRDRETEQYF. The DNA of the CDR3 is TGTGCCAGTAGTCGGGACAGGGAAACGGAGCAGTACTTC. The chain combines TRBV19 with TRBJ2-7; 9 bases map to TRBD1. This CDR3 has 13 residues. The V gene end was trimmed by 5 bases and the J gene end by 7 bases; junction bases not matched to a gene: 6. The germline CDR1 and CDR2 sequences are LNHDA and SQIVND (reference sequence). Using reference TRBV19 and TRBJ2-7 for the parts outside the CDR3, the full variable domain is DGGITQSPKYLFRKEGQNVTLSCEQNLNHDAMYWYRQDPGQGLRLIYYSQIVNDFQKGDIAEGYSVSREKKESFPLTVTSAQKNPTAFYLCASSRDRETEQYFGPGTRLTVT.

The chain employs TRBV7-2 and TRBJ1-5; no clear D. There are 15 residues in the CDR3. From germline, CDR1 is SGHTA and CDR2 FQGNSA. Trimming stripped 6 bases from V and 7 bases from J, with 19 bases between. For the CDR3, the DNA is TGTGCCAGCAGTCCTATTCGGGCCTCGGGGCAGCCCCAGCATTTT. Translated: CASSPIRASGQPQHF. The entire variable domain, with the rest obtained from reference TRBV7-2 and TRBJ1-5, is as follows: GAGVSQSPSNKVTEKGKDVELRCDPISGHTALYWYRQSLGQGLEFLIYFQGNSAPDKSGLPSDRFSAERTGGSVSTLTIQRTQQEDSAVYLCASSPIRASGQPQHFGDGTRLSIL.

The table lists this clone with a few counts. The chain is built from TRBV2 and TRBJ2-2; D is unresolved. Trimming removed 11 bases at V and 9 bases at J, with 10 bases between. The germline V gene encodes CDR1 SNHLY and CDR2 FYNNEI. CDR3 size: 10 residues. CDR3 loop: CAGDGWELFF. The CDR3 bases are TGTGCCGGAGACGGGTGGGAGCTGTTTTTT.

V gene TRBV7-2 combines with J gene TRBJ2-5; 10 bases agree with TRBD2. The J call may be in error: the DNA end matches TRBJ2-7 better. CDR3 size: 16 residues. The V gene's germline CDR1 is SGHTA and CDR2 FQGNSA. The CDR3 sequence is CASSIGLAASSYEQYF. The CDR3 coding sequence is TGTGCCAGCAGCATCGGACTAGCGGCCAGCTCCTACGAGCAGTACTTC.

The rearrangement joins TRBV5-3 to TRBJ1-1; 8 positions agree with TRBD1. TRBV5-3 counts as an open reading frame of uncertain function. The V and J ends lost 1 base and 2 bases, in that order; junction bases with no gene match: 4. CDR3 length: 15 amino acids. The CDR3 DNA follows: TGTGCCAGAAGCTTGAACAGGGGGAACAACACTGAAGCTTTCTTT. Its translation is CARSLNRGNNTEAFF.

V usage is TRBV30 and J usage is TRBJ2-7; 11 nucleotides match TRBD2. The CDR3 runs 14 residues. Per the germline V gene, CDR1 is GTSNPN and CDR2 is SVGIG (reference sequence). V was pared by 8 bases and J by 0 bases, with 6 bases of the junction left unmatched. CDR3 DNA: TGTGCCGCCAGACTAGCGGGGTCCTCCTACGAGCAGTACTTC. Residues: CAARLAGSSYEQYF.

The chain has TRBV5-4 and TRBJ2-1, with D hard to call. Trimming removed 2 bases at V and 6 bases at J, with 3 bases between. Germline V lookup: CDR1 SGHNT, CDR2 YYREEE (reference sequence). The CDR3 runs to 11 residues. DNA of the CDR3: TGTGCCAGCAGCTTTATCAATGAGCAGTTCTTC. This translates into CASSFINEQFF. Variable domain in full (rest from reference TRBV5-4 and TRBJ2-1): ETGVTQSPTHLIKTRGQQVTLRCSSQSGHNTVSWYQQALGQGPQFIFQYYREEENGRGNFPPRFSGLQFPNYSSELNVNALELDDSALYLCASSFINEQFFGPGTRLTVL.

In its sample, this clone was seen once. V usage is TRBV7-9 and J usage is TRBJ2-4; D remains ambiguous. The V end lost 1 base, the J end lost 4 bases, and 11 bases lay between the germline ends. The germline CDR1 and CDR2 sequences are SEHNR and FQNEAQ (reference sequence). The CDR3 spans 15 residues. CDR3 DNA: TGTGCCAGCAGCTTAGAGTGGGCGCATAAAAACATTCAGTACTTC. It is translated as CASSLEWAHKNIQYF. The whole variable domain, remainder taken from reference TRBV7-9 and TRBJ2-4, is DTGVSQNPRHKITKRGQNVTFRCDPISEHNRLYWYRQTLGQGPEFLTYFQNEAQLEKSRLLSDRFSAERPKGSFSTLEIQRTEQGDSAMYLCASSLEWAHKNIQYFGAGTRLSVL.

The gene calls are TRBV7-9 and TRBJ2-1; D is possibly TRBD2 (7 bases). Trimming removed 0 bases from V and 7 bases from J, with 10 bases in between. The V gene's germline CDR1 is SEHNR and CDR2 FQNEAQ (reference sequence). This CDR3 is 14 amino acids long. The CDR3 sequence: CASSLAGRGNEQFF. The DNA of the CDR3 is TGTGCCAGCAGCTTAGCAGGGAGGGGGAATGAGCAGTTCTTC.